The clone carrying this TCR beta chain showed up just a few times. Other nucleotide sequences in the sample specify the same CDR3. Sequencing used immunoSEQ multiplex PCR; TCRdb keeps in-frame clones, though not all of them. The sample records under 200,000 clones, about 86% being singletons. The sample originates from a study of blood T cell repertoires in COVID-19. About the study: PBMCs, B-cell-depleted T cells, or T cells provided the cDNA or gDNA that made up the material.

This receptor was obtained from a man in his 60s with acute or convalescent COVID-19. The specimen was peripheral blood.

CDR3 sequence reads: CASSFRQVTDTQYF. The CDR3 DNA is TGTGCCAGCAGTTTTCGACAGGTTACAGATACGCAGTATTTT. The rearrangement uses TRBV27 and TRBJ2-3; TRBD1 is a possible D gene (6 bases). CDR1 and CDR2 (germline): MNHEY, SMNVEV (reference sequence). Trimming took off 3 bases at V and 3 bases at J, with 10 bases between the two ends. CDR3 length: 14 residues.